This TCR beta chain was found in a study of blood T cell repertoires in COVID-19. Across the whole study: Samples came from the United States, Italy and Spain, spanning acute and convalescent COVID-19. T cells, B-cell-depleted T cells, or PBMCs provided the cDNA or gDNA that served as material.

Per the original methods: Amplification from reference gene primers served as the basis for estimated nucleated cell counts. Profiling relied on immunoSEQ multiplex PCR, and the TCRdb table lists in-frame clones only, not all of them. For V, J and clone size, that table is used; D and trimming come from the DNA. The data contain about 220,000 clones, approximately 79% of them singletons. The CDR3 has 12 residues. Trimming cost V 6 bases and J 5 bases; bases outside gene matches: 4. V usage is TRBV12-3 or TRBV12-4 and J usage is TRBJ2-7; 7 bases line up with TRBD1. The sequence was obtained from a human donor in a cohort sampled during active COVID-19. The sequenced material came from peripheral blood. CDR3 amino acids: CASSLGGHEQYF. The CDR3 DNA follows: TGTGCCAGCAGCCTAGGGGGCCACGAGCAGTACTTC.